What follows are 3 T cell receptor beta chains derived from one specimen sequenced in a study of PD-1 blockade in mismatch repair-deficient tumors. Data came from immunoSEQ multiplex PCR; TCRdb stores just in-frame clones and leaves some out. Counted here are about 100,000 clones, 65% to 85% occurring once; the ten biggest clones make up approximately 6.7%. The material was peripheral blood, obtained about eight months after starting pembrolizumab. The source of these receptors is an adult with mismatch repair-deficient cancer.

The rearrangement uses TRBV28 and TRBJ1-2, with D unresolved. Germline V lookup: CDR1 MDHEN, CDR2 SYDVKM. This CDR3 is 15 amino acids long. V dropped 2 bases and J dropped 1 base, with 11 bases sitting between them. CDR3 DNA: TGTGCCAGCAGTTTAGAGGCCAGACTTAACTATGGCTACACCTTC. Translated, it gives CASSLEARLNYGYTF.

The CDR3 region is CASSLGTGYEKLFF. DNA of the CDR3: TGTGCCAGCAGCTTGGGGACAGGGTATGAAAAACTGTTTTTT. The J gene is TRBJ1-4, the V gene TRBV5-6; 8 bases map to TRBD1. V lost 0 bases to trimming and J lost 6 bases; unmatched junction nucleotides: 1. The CDR3 is 14 amino acids. The germline V gene has CDR1 SGHDT and CDR2 YYEEEE. Drawing the rest from reference TRBV5-6 and TRBJ1-4, the complete variable domain is DAGVTQSPTHLIKTRGQQVTLRCSPKSGHDTVSWYQQALGQGPQFIFQYYEEEERQRGNFPDRFSGHQFPNYSSELNVNALLLGDSALYLCASSLGTGYEKLFFGSGTQLSVL.

The chain uses TRBV28 and TRBJ2-3, with D perhaps TRBD2 (6 bases). The V and J ends lost 5 bases and 2 bases respectively, with 14 bases between them. Germline lookup yields CDR1 MDHEN and CDR2 SYDVKM. This CDR3 comprises 15 residues. CDR3 nucleotides: TGTGCCAGCAGTAGTGCCGGGACTGACACAGATACGCAGTATTTT. Translation gives CASSSAGTDTDTQYF.